This T cell receptor (beta chain) came from a study of blood T cell repertoires in COVID-19 (dated by TCRdb to the early 2020s). Background for the entire study: Samples from collaborators originated in the United States, Italy and Spain and spanned both the acute and convalescent phases of COVID-19. The prospective study material was composed of cDNA or gDNA derived from T cells, B-cell-depleted T cells, or PBMCs. Subjects who had been exposed to COVID-19, were actively infected with it, or had recovered from it provided the deeply sampled blood TCRbeta repertoires that made up the dataset. The repertoires were released in a freely available public database meant as a resource for research on the immune response to SARS-CoV-2. The samples were drawn from two sources: the first 160 participants of the ongoing ImmuneRACE study, and 1,200 or so subjects contributed by 6 global collaborators. A de-identified subject ID, COVID-19 status, age in years and sex were almost always included in the sample metadata. HLA class I and class II types, where available, came from metadata supplied by the sample provider rather than from assay-based typing. Findings and caveats that apply to the study as a whole: The quantity of clinical and demographic metadata differed by source and by participant and was supplied without curation.

Whole blood was collected in K2EDTA tubes by collaborating institutions according to the institutions' own protocols. For TCRbeta analysis, collaborators shipped samples in one of three forms: frozen whole blood, isolated PBMCs, or DNA extracted from either of those sample types. Comments on this clone: Its antigen is unknown. There are no base qualities to consult, and no much larger clone falls within one base.

Deletion took 6 bases off V and 1 base off J, with a span of 13 bases between the germline ends. From the cysteine up to the phenylalanine, the CDR3 has a length of 15 residues. Just CDR3 DNA is preserved here, 45 bases in frame from base 1. Per the germline V gene (reference sequence), MNHEY is the CDR1 and SMNVEV is the CDR2. The immunoSEQ Assay, a bias-controlled multiplex PCR, was used to amplify TCRbeta CDR3 regions from genomic DNA. The authors processed their data as follows. The number of nucleated cells in each sample was estimated from the amplification of reference gene primers within the assay. To quantify the absolute abundance of each unique TCRbeta CDR3 rearrangement, sequence reads were collapsed and filtered. For each sample, productive Simpson clonality was calculated by taking the square root of Simpson's diversity index across productive rearrangements. The source is immuneACCESS, and TCRdb retained only in-frame sequences with V and J called. Part of the clones is not carried over; for the studies checked, unresolved V genes explain less than half of this, and the remainder is unexplained. V and J calls and clone size are those listed in that table; D and trimming were worked out from the DNA. Across this sample there are roughly 15,000 clones, with 80% to 85% seen only once. The top ten clonotypes cover roughly a third of the sample.

Sequences were obtained from peripheral blood. This clonotype originated in a man aged 45 to 65 with active COVID-19. The V and J genes are TRBV27 and TRBJ1-5; the D gene identity is not certain. Here the CDR3 is given as CASSPGLASNQPQHF. In nucleotides, the sequence is TGTGCCAGCAGCCCGGGGTTGGCGAGCAATCAGCCCCAGCATTTT.